This T cell receptor beta chain emerged from a study of blood T cell repertoires in COVID-19. Study-wide background: Acute and convalescent COVID-19 specimens originated in the United States, Italy and Spain. PBMCs, B-cell-depleted T cells, or T cells were the source of the cDNA or gDNA that made up the material.

As processed by the authors: Estimates of nucleated cell counts were drawn from the amplification of reference gene primers. This table comes from immunoSEQ multiplex PCR, and its TCRdb copy is limited to in-frame clones, with some not included. V, J and clone size reflect that table, while D and trimming were determined from the DNA. The data show over 250,000 clones, 88% seen once. Sequenced: peripheral blood. The clonotype was recovered from a woman aged 30 to 39 with acute or convalescent COVID-19.

The CDR3 sequence is CSAIRGLVNTEAFF. CDR3 DNA: TGCAGCGCGATCAGGGGCCTGGTGAACACTGAAGCTTTCTTT. The genes are TRBV29-1 and TRBJ1-1; possibly TRBD1 for D (6 bases). This CDR3 region has 14 residues. The V gene's germline CDR1 is SQVTM and CDR2 ANQGSEA. The ends were cut back, 7 bases at V and 0 bases at J, with 15 bases in the middle. Using reference TRBV29-1 and TRBJ1-1 for the parts outside the CDR3, the full variable domain is SAVISQKPSRDICQRGTSLTIQCQVDSQVTMMFWYRQQPGQSLTLIATANQGSEATYESGFVIDKFPISRPNLTFSTLTVSNMSPEDSSIYLCSAIRGLVNTEAFFGQGTRLTVV.